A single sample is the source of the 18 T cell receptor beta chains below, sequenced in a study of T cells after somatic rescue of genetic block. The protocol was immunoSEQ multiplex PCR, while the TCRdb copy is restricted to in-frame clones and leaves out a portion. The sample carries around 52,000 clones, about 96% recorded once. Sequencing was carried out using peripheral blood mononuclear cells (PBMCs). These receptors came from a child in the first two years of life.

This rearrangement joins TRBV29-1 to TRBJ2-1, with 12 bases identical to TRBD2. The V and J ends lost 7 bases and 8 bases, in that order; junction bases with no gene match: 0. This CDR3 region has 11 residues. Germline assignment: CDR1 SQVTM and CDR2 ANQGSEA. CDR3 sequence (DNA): TGCAGCGGACTAGCGGGAGATGAGCAGTTCTTC. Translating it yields CSGLAGDEQFF.

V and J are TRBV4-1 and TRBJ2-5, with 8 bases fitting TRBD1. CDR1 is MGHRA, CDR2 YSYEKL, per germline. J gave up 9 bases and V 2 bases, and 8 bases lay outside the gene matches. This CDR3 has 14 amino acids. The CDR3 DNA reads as TGCGCCAGCAGCCAACCTGACAGGGGTAGGGCCCAGTACTTC. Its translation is CASSQPDRGRAQYF.

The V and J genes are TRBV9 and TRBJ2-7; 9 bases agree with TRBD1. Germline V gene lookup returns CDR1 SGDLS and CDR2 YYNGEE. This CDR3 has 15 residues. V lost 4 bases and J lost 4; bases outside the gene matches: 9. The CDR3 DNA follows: TGTGCCAGCAGCCCAGGGGACAGGGAAAAGTACGAGCAGTACTTC. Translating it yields CASSPGDREKYEQYF.

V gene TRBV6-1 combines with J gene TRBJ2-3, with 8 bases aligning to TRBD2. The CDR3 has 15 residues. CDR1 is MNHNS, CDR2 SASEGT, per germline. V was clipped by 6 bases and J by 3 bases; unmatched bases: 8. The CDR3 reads CASRVASGRTDTQYF. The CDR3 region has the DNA TGTGCCAGCAGGGTGGCTAGCGGGCGAACAGATACGCAGTATTTT.

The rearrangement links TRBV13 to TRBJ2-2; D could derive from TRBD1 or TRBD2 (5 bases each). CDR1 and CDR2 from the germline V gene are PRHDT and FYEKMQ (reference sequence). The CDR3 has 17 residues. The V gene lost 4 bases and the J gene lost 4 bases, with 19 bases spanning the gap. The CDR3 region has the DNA TGTGCCAGCAGCTCCCGCCTGGGGGAGCCCCCCACCGGGGAGCTGTTTTTT. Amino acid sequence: CASSSRLGEPPTGELFF.

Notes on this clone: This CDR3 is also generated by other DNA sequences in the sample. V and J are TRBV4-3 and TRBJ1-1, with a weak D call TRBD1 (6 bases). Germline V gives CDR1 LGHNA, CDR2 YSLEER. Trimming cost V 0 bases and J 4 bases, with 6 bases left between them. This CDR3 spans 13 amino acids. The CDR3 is CASSQDRGTEAFF. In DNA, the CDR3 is TGCGCCAGCAGCCAAGACAGGGGCACTGAAGCTTTCTTT.

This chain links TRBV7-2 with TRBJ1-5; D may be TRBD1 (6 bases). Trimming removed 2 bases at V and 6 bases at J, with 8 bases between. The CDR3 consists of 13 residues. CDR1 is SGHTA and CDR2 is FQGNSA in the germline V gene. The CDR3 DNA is TGTGCCAGCAGCTTACCGGGGGCTCAGCCCCAGCATTTT. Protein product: CASSLPGAQPQHF.

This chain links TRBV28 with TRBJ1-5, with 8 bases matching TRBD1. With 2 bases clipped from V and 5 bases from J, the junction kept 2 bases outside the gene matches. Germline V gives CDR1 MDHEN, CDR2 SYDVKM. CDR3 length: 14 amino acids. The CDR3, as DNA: TGTGCCAGCAGTTTACAGGGGGCTGATCAGCCCCAGCATTTT. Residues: CASSLQGADQPQHF.

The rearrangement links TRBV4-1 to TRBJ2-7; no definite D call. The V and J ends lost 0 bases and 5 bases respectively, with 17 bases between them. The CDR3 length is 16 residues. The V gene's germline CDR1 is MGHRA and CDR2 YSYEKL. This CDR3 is CASSQEIGRIRNEQYF. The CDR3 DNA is TGCGCCAGCAGCCAAGAAATCGGGCGAATCCGGAACGAGCAGTACTTC.

CDR3 sequence (DNA): TGTGCCAGCAGTTTACAGAAAAACACTGAAGCTTTCTTT. This sequence encodes CASSLQKNTEAFF. V gene TRBV28 combines with J gene TRBJ1-1; no firm D call. CDR1 and CDR2 (germline): MDHEN, SYDVKM. The CDR3 length is 13 residues. Trimming pared 2 bases from V and 2 bases from J, leaving 6 bases between.

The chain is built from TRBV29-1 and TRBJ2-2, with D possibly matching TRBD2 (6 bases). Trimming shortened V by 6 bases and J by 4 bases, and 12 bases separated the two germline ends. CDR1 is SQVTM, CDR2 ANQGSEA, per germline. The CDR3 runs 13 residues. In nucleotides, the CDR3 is TGCAGCGTCCGGAGGGCGAGCACCGGGGAGCTGTTTTTT. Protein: CSVRRASTGELFF.

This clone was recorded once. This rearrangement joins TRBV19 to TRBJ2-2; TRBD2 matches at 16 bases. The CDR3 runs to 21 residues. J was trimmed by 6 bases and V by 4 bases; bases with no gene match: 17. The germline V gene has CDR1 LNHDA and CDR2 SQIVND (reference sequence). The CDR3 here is CASSNPGLAGGSRSAPGELFF. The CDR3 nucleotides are TGTGCCAGTAGTAACCCGGGACTAGCGGGAGGGAGCCGTTCGGCACCCGGGGAGCTGTTTTTT.

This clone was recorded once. CDR3 region: CAISAPGQSSYGYTF. CDR3 bases: TGTGCCATCAGTGCACCGGGACAGTCTTCCTATGGCTACACCTTC. The chain carries TRBV10-3 and TRBJ1-2, with 7 bases matching TRBD1. CDR1 is ENHRY and CDR2 is SYGVKD in the germline V gene. This CDR3 has 15 residues. V dropped 4 bases and J dropped 4; count of bases not matched to a gene: 9.

The CDR3 DNA sequence: TGTGCCACCAGCAGAGCAGGGGGCAGTAACTATGGCTACACCTTC. This codes for CATSRAGGSNYGYTF. The V gene is TRBV15, the J gene TRBJ1-2, with TRBD1 matching over 8 bases. Unmatched junction bases numbered 2, after V lost 1 base and J lost 1 base. The CDR3 covers 15 residues. Germline CDR1 is LNHNV and CDR2 is YYDKDF (reference sequence).

CDR3 loop: CATWGKLGLAAYNEQFF. The CDR3 DNA reads TGTGCCACCTGGGGTAAGTTGGGACTAGCGGCCTACAATGAGCAGTTCTTC. The chain employs TRBV28 and TRBJ2-1; 11 bases align to TRBD2. Losses at the gene ends were 10 bases for V and 2 bases for J; bases not matched to a gene: 13. The CDR3 spans 17 residues. CDR1 and CDR2 from the germline V gene are MDHEN and SYDVKM.

For the CDR3, the DNA is TGTGCCAGCGCACTAGCGGAAGACGAGCAGTACTTC. Translated, it gives CASALAEDEQYF. The chain carries TRBV2 and TRBJ2-7; 8 nucleotides match TRBD2. The CDR3 contains 12 residues. Looked up from germline, CDR1 is SNHLY and CDR2 is FYNNEI. J gave up 5 bases and V 8 bases, and 5 bases lay outside the gene matches.

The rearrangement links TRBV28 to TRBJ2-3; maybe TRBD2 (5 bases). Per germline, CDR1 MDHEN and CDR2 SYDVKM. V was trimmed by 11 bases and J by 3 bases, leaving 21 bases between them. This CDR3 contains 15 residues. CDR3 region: CAPRRGYFRTDTQYF. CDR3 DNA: TGTGCCCCCAGACGGGGATATTTCCGGACAGATACGCAGTATTTT.

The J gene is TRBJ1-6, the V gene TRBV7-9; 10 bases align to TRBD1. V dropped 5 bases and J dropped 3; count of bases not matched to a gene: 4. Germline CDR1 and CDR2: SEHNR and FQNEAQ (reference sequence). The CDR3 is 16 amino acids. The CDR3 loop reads CASSPDRGSYNSPLHF. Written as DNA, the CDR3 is TGTGCCAGCAGCCCGGACAGGGGGAGCTATAATTCACCCCTCCACTTT.